The T cell receptor beta chain described here comes from a study of PD-1 blockade in classical Hodgkin lymphoma. Profiled with immunoSEQ multiplex PCR; TCRdb holds only in-frame clones, not every one. The table has about 47,000 clones, about nine tenths seen once. The CDR3 covers 16 residues. The junction had 9 bases not matched to a gene; V was cut back by 3 bases and J by 6 bases. Germline assignment: CDR1 SGHTS and CDR2 YDEGEE. Regarding time point: newly diagnosed, previously untreated cHL patient sample. The sequenced sample was peripheral blood mononuclear cells (PBMCs). The chain is built from TRBV5-8 and TRBJ2-1; 10 positions agree with TRBD1. This clonotype originated in a human donor with classical Hodgkin lymphoma. As DNA, the CDR3 is TGTGCCAGCAGCTACCGGGACAGGGGTCTGGGCAATGAGCAGTTCTTC. The encoded protein is CASSYRDRGLGNEQFF.